Listed below are T cell receptor beta chains from one sample, sequenced in a study of shared clonotypes between healthy human individuals. Data came from immunoSEQ multiplex PCR; TCRdb stores just in-frame clones and leaves some out. The sample holds 2 million or so clones, roughly 94% seen once. The sequencing input was naive CD4+ T cells sorted from blood. These receptors were obtained from a man younger than 30 in good health. The CDR3 runs from the conserved cysteine through the conserved F or W. D genes are given only for firm matches. Clone size is shown for a subset of rows, as once, few, many or a class of expanded clone.

>.|TRBV4-1|TRBJ1-2|once
CASSQSTGTPANYGYTF
TGCGCCAGCAGCCAGAGTACCGGGACACCAGCTAACTATGGCTACACCTTC
>.|TRBV4-1|TRBJ2-7|.
CASSQLQWGLEQYF
TGCGCCAGCAGCCAACTTCAATGGGGTCTCGAGCAGTACTTC
>TRBD2|TRBV28|TRBJ2-2|.
CASSQSGLGVGELFF
TGTGCCAGCAGTCAGTCGGGACTAGGAGTCGGGGAGCTGTTTTTT
>TRBD2|TRBV7-2|TRBJ2-7|.
CASSTGTSGSRKQYF
TGTGCCAGCAGCACCGGGACTAGCGGGAGTAGAAAGCAGTACTTC
>.|TRBV5-4|TRBJ2-1|.
CASSLERGRNNEQFF
TGTGCCAGCAGCTTGGAGAGGGGCCGCAACAATGAGCAGTTCTTC
>.|TRBV2|TRBJ2-2|once
CASSEAGTGELFF
TGTGCCAGCAGTGAAGCTGGCACCGGGGAGCTGTTTTTT
>.|TRBV6-1|TRBJ1-1|.
CASSDLEGGNTEAFF
TGTGCCAGCAGTGATCTTGAGGGGGGGAACACTGAAGCTTTCTTT
>.|TRBV7-2|TRBJ2-1|.
CASSWDSFPYNEQFF
TGTGCCAGCAGCTGGGACTCTTTCCCCTACAATGAGCAGTTCTTC
>.|TRBV11-2|TRBJ2-3|.
CASSYFGTDTQYF
TGTGCCAGCAGCTATTTTGGTACAGATACGCAGTATTTT
>TRBD1|TRBV6-5|TRBJ1-2|.
CASSRQGVDGYTF
TGTGCCAGCAGTCGACAGGGGGTGGATGGCTACACCTTC
>TRBD1|TRBV9|TRBJ1-3|.
CASSAPTGSGNTIYF
TGTGCCAGCAGCGCTCCGACAGGGAGTGGAAACACCATATATTTT
>.|TRBV5-1|TRBJ1-2|.
CASSLDKVGRNGYTF
TGCGCCAGCAGCTTGGACAAGGTCGGAAGGAATGGCTACACCTTC
>TRBD1|TRBV19|TRBJ2-7|.
CASRVQGVAEQYF
TGTGCCAGTAGGGTGCAGGGGGTAGCCGAGCAGTACTTC
>.|TRBV30|TRBJ2-3|.
CAWKSPEGLGTDTQYF
TGTGCCTGGAAGTCGCCTGAGGGGCTGGGCACAGATACGCAGTATTTT
>.|TRBV19|TRBJ1-1|.
CASSLTENTEAFF
TGTGCCAGTAGTCTGACAGAGAACACTGAAGCTTTCTTT
>.|TRBV6-5|TRBJ2-7|.
CASSSSDRPYEQYF
TGTGCCAGCAGTTCCTCCGACAGACCCTACGAGCAGTACTTC
>.|TRBV6-1|TRBJ1-3|.
CASSVEGVGNTIYF
TGTGCCAGCAGTGTGGAGGGTGTCGGAAACACCATATATTTT
>.|TRBV5-4|TRBJ2-5|.
CASSLGGPQTQYF
TGTGCCAGCAGCTTGGGAGGGCCGCAGACCCAGTACTTC
>.|TRBV6-1|TRBJ2-7|.
CASQQIRSYEQYF
TGTGCCAGCCAACAGATACGGTCCTACGAGCAGTACTTC
>.|TRBV9|TRBJ2-1|.
CASSHRTAGESYNEQFF
TGTGCCAGCAGCCACAGGACAGCGGGCGAATCCTACAATGAGCAGTTCTTC
>TRBD2|TRBV7-9|TRBJ2-7|.
CASIPGGARNEQYF
TGTGCCAGCATCCCCGGGGGGGCTCGGAACGAGCAGTACTTC
>TRBD1|TRBV28|TRBJ2-7|.
CASRPRQGREQYF
TGTGCCAGCAGGCCCCGACAGGGGAGGGAGCAGTACTTC
>.|TRBV6-5|TRBJ2-7|.
CASSQQGGYEQYF
TGTGCCAGCAGTCAGCAGGGTGGCTACGAGCAGTACTTC
>.|TRBV21-1|TRBJ2-7|.
CASSRPGQGIREQYF
TGTGCCAGCAGCAGGCCGGGACAGGGGATTCGCGAGCAGTACTTC
>TRBD2|TRBV28|TRBJ2-7|.
CASSLSGLAGGSYEQYF
TGTGCCAGCAGTTTATCCGGACTAGCGGGAGGCTCCTACGAGCAGTACTTC
>.|TRBV6-6|TRBJ2-7|.
CASSYRAPEQYF
TGTGCCAGCAGTTACCGAGCACCCGAGCAGTACTTC
>.|TRBV28|TRBJ1-2|.
CASSLSPSYGYTF
TGTGCCAGCTCCCTCAGCCCTAGCTATGGCTACACCTTC
>.|TRBV19|TRBJ2-7|.
CASTPTAASYEQYF
TGTGCCAGTACCCCGACAGCCGCCTCCTACGAGCAGTACTTC
>.|TRBV11-3|TRBJ2-1|.
CASSSGQMYNEQFF
TGTGCCAGCAGCTCGGGACAAATGTACAATGAGCAGTTCTTC
>.|TRBV9|TRBJ1-3|.
CASSVGRNSGNTIYF
TGTGCCAGCAGCGTAGGAAGGAACTCTGGAAACACCATATATTTT
>.|TRBV29-1|TRBJ1-2|.
CSVGRQGGYGYTF
TGCAGCGTTGGTCGGCAGGGTGGCTATGGCTACACCTTC
>.|TRBV9|TRBJ1-5|.
CASSVVWGPFNQPQHF
TGTGCCAGCAGCGTAGTATGGGGACCGTTCAATCAGCCCCAGCATTTT
>TRBD1|TRBV25-1|TRBJ1-2|.
CASRGDSYGYTF
TGTGCCAGCAGGGGGGACAGTTATGGCTACACCTTC
>.|TRBV30|TRBJ2-7|.
CAWSRPSAIGRSSYEQYF
TGTGCCTGGAGTCGACCCTCGGCAATAGGCAGGAGCTCCTACGAGCAGTACTTC
>TRBD1|TRBV5-1|TRBJ1-1|.
CASSYNSQGAGKTEAFF
TGCGCCAGCAGCTACAACTCTCAGGGGGCGGGAAAAACTGAAGCTTTCTTT
>TRBD2|TRBV30|TRBJ2-1|.
CAWVGTGLADGNEQFF
TGTGCCTGGGTAGGTACCGGACTAGCGGATGGGAATGAGCAGTTCTTC
>TRBD1|TRBV7-2|TRBJ1-1|.
CASSLGAGQRTFF
TGTGCCAGCAGCTTAGGAGCGGGACAGCGGACTTTCTTT
>.|TRBV30|TRBJ1-1|.
CAWSDLNTEAFF
TGTGCCTGGAGCGACCTGAACACTGAAGCTTTCTTT
>.|TRBV30|TRBJ2-1|.
CAWSPQGDEQFF
TGTGCCTGGAGTCCCCAGGGTGATGAGCAGTTCTTC
>.|TRBV18|TRBJ1-3|once
CASSPGQKTGNTIYF
TGTGCCAGCTCACCCGGACAGAAGACTGGAAACACCATATATTTT
>TRBD1|TRBV6-1|TRBJ2-7|.
CATQSDRATYEQYF
TGTGCCACACAATCGGACAGGGCGACCTACGAGCAGTACTTC
>TRBD2|TRBV6-1|TRBJ2-5|.
CASRPAERGSETQYF
TGTGCCAGCAGGCCCGCTGAGCGGGGGTCAGAGACCCAGTACTTC
>TRBD1|TRBV19|TRBJ2-3|.
CASREDRGTDTQYF
TGTGCCAGTAGGGAGGACAGGGGCACAGATACGCAGTATTTT
>TRBD1|TRBV13|TRBJ1-1|.
CASSLGPGTGAEAFF
TGTGCCAGCAGCTTAGGCCCAGGGACAGGGGCTGAAGCTTTCTTT
>TRBD1|TRBV15|TRBJ2-7|.
CATSRPGQAPFHF
TGTGCCACCAGCAGACCGGGACAGGCCCCTTTCCACTTC